This T cell receptor (beta chain) was profiled in a study of molecular identifiers for immune sequencing clone quantification. On the study more broadly: Split five ways in replicates, RNA from approximately 20,000 or 98,000 naive CD8 cells had four portions sequenced. General study findings and limits: Jurkat TCR RNA spiked in from one cell could reportedly be detected among 900,000 or so naive cells. In naive cells, under 1% of molecules belonged to clones above 20 RNA copies, against over 98% in effector cells.

In this sample, this clonotype turned up many times. Its antigen remains unidentified. TCRdb ran MiXCR on the PCR reads and lists one entry per CDR3 protein. This sample has tens of thousands of distinct CDR3 sequences, with approximately 17% found just once. Naive CD8 T cells underwent sorting with the CD8+CD4-CCR7+CD45RA+ definition. The origin of this receptor is a human donor in good health. Some libraries in this study had Jurkat cell RNA spiked in. Input material: naive CD8+ T cells from blood, with Jurkat cell RNA spiked in. Subset noted: FACS-sorted CD8+CD4-CCR7+CD45RA+ naive T cells.

CDR3 nucleotide sequence: TGTGCCAGCAGCTTATATCGAGATTACGAGCAGTACTTC. Translated, it gives CASSLYRDYEQYF. The genes are TRBV7-9 and TRBJ2-7; D is unclear. CDR1 and CDR2 from the germline V gene are SEHNR and FQNEAQ (reference sequence). Trimming left V 2 bases short and J 4 bases short, with 9 bases between. CDR3 length equals 13 residues.